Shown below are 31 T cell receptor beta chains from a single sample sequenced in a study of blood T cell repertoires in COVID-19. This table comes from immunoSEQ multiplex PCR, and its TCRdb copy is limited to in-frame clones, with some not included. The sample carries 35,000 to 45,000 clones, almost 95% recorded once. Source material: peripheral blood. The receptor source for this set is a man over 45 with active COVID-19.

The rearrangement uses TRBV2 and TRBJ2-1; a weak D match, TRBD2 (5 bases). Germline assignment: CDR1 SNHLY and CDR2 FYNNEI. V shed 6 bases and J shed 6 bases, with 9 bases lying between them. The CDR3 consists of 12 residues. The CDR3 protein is CASRDWGNEQFF. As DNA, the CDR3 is TGTGCCAGCAGGGACTGGGGCAATGAGCAGTTCTTC. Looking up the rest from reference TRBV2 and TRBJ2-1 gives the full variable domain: EPEVTQTPSHQVTQMGQEVILRCVPISNHLYFYWYRQILGQKVEFLVSFYNNEISEKSEIFDDQFSVERPDGSNFTLKIRSTKLEDSAMYFCASRDWGNEQFFGPGTRLTVL.

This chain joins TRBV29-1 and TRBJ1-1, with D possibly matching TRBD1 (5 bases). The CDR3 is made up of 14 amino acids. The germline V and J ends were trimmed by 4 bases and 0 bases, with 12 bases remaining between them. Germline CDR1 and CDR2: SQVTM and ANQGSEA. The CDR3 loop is CSVVGQVMNTEAFF. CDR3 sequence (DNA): TGCAGCGTTGTGGGGCAGGTTATGAACACTGAAGCTTTCTTT.

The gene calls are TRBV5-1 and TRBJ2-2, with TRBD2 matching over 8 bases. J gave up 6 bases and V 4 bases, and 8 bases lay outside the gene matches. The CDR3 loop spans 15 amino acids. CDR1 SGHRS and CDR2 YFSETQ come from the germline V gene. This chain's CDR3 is CASSRWASGSGELFF. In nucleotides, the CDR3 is TGCGCCAGCAGCCGGTGGGCTAGCGGGTCCGGGGAGCTGTTTTTT.

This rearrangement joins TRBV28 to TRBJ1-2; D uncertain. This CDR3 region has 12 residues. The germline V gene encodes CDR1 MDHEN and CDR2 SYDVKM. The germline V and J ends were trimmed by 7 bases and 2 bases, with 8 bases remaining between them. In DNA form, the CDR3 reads TGTGCCAGCACGGCGGGCAACTATGGCTACACCTTC. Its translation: CASTAGNYGYTF.

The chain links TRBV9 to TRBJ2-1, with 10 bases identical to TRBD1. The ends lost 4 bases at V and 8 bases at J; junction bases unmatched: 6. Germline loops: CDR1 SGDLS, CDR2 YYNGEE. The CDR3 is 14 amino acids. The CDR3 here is CASSSRTGGDEQFF. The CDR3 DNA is TGTGCCAGCAGCTCCCGGACAGGGGGGGATGAGCAGTTCTTC.

Here the CDR3 DNA reads TGTGCCACCAGTATTCAGGGGGTCGATGGCTACACCTTC. This sequence encodes CATSIQGVDGYTF. The V call is TRBV19, the J call TRBJ1-2, with TRBD1 identical over 7 bases. The germline V gene encodes CDR1 LNHDA and CDR2 SQIVND (reference sequence). V lost 10 bases and J lost 6; bases outside the gene matches: 11. The CDR3 is 13 residues long.

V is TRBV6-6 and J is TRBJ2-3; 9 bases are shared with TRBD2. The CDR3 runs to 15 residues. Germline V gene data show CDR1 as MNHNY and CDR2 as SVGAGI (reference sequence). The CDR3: CSRVPAGRGRGTQYF. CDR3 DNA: TGTTCCCGGGTCCCAGCGGGTCGCGGGAGGGGGACGCAGTATTTT.

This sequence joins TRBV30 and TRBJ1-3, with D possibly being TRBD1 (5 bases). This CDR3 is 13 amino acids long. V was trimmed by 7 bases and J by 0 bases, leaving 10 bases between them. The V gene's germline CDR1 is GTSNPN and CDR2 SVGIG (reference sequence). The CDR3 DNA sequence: TGTGCCTCAGACAGATCCTCTGGAAACACCATATATTTT. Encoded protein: CASDRSSGNTIYF.

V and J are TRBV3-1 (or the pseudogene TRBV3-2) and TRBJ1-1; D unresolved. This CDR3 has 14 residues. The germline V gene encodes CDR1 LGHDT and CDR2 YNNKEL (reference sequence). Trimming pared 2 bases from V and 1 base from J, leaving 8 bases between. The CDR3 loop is CASSQSAGNTEAFF. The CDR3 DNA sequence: TGTGCCAGCAGCCAAAGTGCAGGGAACACTGAAGCTTTCTTT.

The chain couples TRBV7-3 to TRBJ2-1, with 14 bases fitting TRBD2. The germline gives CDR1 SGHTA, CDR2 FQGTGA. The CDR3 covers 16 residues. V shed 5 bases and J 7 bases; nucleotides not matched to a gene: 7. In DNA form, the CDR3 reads TGTGCCAGCAGCCCGCGACTAGCGGGAGGGCCAAATGAGCAGTTCTTC. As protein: CASSPRLAGGPNEQFF. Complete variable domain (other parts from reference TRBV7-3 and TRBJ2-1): GAGVSQTPSNKVTEKGKYVELRCDPISGHTALYWYRQSLGQGPEFLIYFQGTGAADDSGLPNDRFFAVRPEGSVSTLKIQRTERGDSAVYLCASSPRLAGGPNEQFFGPGTRLTVL.

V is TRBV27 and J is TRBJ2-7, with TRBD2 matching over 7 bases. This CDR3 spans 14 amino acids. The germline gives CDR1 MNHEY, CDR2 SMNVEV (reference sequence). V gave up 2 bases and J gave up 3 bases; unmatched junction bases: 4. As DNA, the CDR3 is TGTGCCAGCAGTTTAAGAGGGGAGGGCTACGAGCAGTACTTC. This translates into CASSLRGEGYEQYF.

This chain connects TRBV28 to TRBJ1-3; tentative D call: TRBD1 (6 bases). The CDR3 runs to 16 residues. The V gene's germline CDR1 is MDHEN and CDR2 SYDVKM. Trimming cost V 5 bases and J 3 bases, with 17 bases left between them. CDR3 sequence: CASSPDSLMGGNTIYF. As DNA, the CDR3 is TGTGCCAGCAGTCCGGACAGTTTAATGGGTGGAAACACCATATATTTT.

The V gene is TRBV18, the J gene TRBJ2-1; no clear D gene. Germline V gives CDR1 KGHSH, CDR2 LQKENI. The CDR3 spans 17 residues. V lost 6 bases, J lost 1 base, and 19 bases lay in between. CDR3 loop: CASSTTFIGASYNEQFF. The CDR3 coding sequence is TGTGCCAGCTCCACCACCTTTATTGGAGCATCCTACAATGAGCAGTTCTTC.

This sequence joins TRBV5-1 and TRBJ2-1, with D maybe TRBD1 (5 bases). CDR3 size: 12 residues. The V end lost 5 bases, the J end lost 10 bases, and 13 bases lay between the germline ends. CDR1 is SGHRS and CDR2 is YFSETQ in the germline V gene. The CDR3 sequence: CASRQGNSEQFF. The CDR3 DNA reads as TGCGCCAGCAGGCAGGGCAATTCGGAGCAGTTCTTC.

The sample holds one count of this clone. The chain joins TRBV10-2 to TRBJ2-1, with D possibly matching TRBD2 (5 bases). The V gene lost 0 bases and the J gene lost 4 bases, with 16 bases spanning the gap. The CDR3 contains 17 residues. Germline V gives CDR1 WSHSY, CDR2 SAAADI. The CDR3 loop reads CASSESTTRVGYNEQFF. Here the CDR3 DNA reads TGCGCCAGCAGTGAGTCCACGACGAGGGTCGGATACAATGAGCAGTTCTTC.

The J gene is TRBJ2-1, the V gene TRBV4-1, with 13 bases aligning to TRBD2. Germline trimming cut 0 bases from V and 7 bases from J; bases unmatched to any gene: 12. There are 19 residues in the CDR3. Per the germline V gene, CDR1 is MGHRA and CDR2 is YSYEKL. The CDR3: CASSQDSGLAGRERNEQFF. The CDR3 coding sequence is TGCGCCAGCAGCCAAGACTCGGGACTAGCGGGACGGGAGAGAAATGAGCAGTTCTTC.

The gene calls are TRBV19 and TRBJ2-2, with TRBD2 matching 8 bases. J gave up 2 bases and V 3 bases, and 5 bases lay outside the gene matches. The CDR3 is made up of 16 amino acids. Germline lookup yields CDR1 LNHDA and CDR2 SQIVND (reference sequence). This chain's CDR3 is CASSISTSANTGELFF. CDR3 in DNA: TGTGCCAGTAGTATCTCGACTAGCGCTAACACCGGGGAGCTGTTTTTT.

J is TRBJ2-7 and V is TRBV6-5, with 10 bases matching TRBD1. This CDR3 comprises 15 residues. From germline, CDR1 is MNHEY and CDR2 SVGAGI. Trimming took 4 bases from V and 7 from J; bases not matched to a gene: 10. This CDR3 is CASSSLGTGDGEQYF. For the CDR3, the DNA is TGTGCCAGCAGTTCCCTCGGGACAGGGGACGGGGAGCAGTACTTC.

CDR3 protein: CAISEGPDRGGEKLFF. CDR3 nucleotides: TGTGCCATCAGTGAGGGACCTGACAGGGGAGGAGAAAAACTGTTTTTT. The V and J genes are TRBV10-3 and TRBJ1-4, with TRBD1 identical over 8 bases. The CDR3 has 16 residues. Per the germline V gene, CDR1 is ENHRY and CDR2 is SYGVKD. Unmatched junction bases numbered 10, after V lost 2 bases and J lost 8 bases.

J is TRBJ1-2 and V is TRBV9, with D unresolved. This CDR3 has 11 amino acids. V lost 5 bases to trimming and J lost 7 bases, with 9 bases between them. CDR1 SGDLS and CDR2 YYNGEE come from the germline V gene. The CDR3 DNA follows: TGTGCCAGCAGTGTTTCGGGTGGCTACACCTTC. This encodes CASSVSGGYTF.

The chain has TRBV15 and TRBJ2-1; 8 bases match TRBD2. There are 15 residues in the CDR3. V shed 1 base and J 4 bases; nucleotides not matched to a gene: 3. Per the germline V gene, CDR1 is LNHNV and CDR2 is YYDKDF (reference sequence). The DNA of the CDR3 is TGTGCCACCAGCAGAGTAACTAGCGGATACAATGAGCAGTTCTTC. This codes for CATSRVTSGYNEQFF.

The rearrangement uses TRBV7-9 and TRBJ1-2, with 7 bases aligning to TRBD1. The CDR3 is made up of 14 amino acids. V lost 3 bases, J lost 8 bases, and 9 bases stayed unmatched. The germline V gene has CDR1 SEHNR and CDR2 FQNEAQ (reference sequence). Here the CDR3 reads CASSFDRAMEGYTF. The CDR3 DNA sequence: TGTGCCAGCAGCTTCGACAGGGCAATGGAAGGCTACACCTTC.

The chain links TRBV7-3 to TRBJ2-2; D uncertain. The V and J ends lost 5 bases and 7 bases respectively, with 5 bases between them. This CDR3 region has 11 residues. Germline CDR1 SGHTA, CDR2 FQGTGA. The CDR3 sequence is CASSQYGELFF. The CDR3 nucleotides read TGTGCCAGCAGCCAGTACGGGGAGCTGTTTTTT.

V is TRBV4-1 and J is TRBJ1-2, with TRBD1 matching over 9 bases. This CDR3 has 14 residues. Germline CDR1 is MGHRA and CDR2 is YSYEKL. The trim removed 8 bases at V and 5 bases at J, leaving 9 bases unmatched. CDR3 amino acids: CASRGQGAYYGYTF. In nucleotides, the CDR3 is TGCGCCAGCCGGGGACAGGGCGCATATTATGGCTACACCTTC.

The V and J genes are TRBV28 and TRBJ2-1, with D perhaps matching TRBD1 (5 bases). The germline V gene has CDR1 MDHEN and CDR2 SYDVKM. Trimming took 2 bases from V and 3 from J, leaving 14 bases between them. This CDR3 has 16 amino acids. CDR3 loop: CASSLVAQQGYNEQFF. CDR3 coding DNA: TGTGCCAGCAGTTTAGTCGCCCAGCAGGGCTACAATGAGCAGTTCTTC.

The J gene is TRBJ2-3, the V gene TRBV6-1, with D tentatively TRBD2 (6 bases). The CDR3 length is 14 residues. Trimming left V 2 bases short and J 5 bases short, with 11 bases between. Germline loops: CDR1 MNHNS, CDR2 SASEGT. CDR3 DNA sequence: TGTGCCAGCAGTGAAACGGGAGCCGGAGATACGCAGTATTTT. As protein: CASSETGAGDTQYF.

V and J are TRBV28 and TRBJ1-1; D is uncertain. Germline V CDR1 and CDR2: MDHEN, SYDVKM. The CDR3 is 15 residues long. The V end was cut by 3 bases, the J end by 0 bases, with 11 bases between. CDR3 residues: CASSLPQAMNTEAFF. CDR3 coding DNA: TGTGCCAGCAGTTTGCCGCAGGCGATGAACACTGAAGCTTTCTTT. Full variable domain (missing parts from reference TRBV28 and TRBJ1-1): DVKVTQSSRYLVKRTGEKVFLECVQDMDHENMFWYRQDPGLGLRLIYFSYDVKMKEKGDIPEGYSVSREKKERFSLILESASTNQTSMYLCASSLPQAMNTEAFFGQGTRLTVV.

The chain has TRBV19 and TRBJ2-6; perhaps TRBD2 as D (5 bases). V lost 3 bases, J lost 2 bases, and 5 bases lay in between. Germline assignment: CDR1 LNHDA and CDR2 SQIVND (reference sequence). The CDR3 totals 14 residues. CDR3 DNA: TGTGCCAGTAGTATGGGAGCTGGGGCCAACGTCCTGACTTTC. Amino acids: CASSMGAGANVLTF.

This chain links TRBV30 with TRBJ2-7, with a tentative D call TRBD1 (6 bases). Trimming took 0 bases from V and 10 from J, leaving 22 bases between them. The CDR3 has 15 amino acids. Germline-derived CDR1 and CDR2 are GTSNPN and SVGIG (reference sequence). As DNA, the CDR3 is TGTGCCTGGAGTGTACTAGGGCAGGGGCTGATCGCCCAGTACTTC. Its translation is CAWSVLGQGLIAQYF.

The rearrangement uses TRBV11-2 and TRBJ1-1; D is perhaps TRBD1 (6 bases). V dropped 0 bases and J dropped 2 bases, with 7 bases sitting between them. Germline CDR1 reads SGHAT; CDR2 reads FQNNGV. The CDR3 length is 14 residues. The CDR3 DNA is TGTGCCAGCAGCTTAGATGGGGGCAACACTGAAGCTTTCTTT. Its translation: CASSLDGGNTEAFF. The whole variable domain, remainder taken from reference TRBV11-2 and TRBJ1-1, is EAGVAQSPRYKIIEKRQSVAFWCNPISGHATLYWYQQILGQGPKLLIQFQNNGVVDDSQLPKDRFSAERLKGVDSTLKIQPAKLEDSAVYLCASSLDGGNTEAFFGQGTRLTVV.

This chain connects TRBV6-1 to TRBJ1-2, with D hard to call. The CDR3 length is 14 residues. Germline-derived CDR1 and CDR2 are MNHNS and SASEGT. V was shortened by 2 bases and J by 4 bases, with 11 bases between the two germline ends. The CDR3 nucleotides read TGTGCCAGCAGTGAAACCCATGGAGGCTATGGCTACACCTTC. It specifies CASSETHGGYGYTF.